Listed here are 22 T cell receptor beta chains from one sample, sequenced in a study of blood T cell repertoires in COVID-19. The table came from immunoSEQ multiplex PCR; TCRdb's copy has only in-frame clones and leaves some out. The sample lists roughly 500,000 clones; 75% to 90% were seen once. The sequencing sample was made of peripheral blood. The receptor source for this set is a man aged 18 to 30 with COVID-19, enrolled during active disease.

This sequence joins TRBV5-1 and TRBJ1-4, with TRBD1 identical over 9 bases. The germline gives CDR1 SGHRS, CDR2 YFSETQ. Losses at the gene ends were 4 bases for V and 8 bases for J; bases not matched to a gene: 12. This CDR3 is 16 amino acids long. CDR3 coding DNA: TGCGCCAGCAGCGGACCTTCCGGGACAGGGAGGGAAAAACTGTTTTTT. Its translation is CASSGPSGTGREKLFF.

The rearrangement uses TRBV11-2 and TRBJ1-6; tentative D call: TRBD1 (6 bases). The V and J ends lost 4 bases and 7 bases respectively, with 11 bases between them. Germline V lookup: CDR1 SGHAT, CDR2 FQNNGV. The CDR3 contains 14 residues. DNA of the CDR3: TGTGCCAGCAGCTATAAAACAGGGAATTCACCCCTCCACTTT. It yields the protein CASSYKTGNSPLHF.

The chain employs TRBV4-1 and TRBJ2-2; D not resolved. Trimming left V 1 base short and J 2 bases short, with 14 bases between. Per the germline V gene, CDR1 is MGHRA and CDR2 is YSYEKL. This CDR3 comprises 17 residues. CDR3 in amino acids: CASSQGKRLANTGELFF. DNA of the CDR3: TGCGCCAGCAGCCAAGGGAAGAGGCTTGCAAACACCGGGGAGCTGTTTTTT.

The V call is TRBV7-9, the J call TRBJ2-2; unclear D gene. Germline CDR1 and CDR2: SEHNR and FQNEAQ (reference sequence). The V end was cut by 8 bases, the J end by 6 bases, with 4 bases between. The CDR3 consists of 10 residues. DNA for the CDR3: TGTGCCAGCGACTCCGGGGAGCTGTTTTTT. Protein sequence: CASDSGELFF.

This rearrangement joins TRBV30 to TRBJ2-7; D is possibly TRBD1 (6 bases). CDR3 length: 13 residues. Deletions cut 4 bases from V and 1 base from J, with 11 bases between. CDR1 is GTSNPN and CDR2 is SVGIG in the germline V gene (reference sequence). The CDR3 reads CAWTFRGSYEQYF. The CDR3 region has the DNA TGTGCCTGGACGTTTAGGGGGTCCTACGAGCAGTACTTC.

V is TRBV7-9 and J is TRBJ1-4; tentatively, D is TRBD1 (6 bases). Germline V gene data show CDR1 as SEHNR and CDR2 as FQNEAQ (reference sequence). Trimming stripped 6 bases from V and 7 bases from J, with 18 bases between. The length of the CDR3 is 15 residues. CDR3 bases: TGTGCCAGCAGACCGGGGGGCGGCCGGGGTGAAAAACTGTTTTTT. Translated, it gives CASRPGGGRGEKLFF.

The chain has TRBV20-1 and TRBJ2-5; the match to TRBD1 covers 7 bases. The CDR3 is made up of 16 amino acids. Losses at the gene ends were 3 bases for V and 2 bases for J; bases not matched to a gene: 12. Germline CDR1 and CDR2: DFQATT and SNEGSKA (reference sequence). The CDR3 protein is CSASFGTAVTQETQYF. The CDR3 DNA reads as TGCAGTGCTAGTTTTGGGACAGCCGTAACTCAAGAGACCCAGTACTTC.

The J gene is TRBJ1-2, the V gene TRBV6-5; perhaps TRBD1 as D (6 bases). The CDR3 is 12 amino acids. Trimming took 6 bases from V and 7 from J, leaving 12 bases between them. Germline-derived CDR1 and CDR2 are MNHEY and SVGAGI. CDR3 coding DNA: TGTGCCAGCAGAGAGGGGGTTGGTGGCTACACCTTC. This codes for CASREGVGGYTF.

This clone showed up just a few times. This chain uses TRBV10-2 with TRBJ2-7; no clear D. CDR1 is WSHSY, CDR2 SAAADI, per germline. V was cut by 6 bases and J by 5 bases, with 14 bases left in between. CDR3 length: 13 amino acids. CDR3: CASRIANEDEQYF. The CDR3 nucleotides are TGCGCCAGCAGGATCGCAAATGAGGACGAGCAGTACTTC.

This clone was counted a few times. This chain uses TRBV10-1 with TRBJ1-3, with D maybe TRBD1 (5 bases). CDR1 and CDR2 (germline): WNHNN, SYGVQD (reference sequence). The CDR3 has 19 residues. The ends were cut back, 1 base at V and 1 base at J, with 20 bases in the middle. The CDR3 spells CASSEFSRVGSSSGNTIYF. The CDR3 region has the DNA TGCGCCAGCAGTGAGTTTAGCAGGGTGGGTTCGAGTTCTGGAAACACCATATATTTT.

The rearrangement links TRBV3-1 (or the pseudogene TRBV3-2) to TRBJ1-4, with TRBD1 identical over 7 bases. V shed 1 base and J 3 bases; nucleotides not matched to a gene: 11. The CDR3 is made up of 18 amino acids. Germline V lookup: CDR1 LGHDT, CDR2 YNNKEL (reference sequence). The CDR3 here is CASSQGIIRTGPNEKLFF. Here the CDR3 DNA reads TGTGCCAGCAGCCAAGGGATTATCAGGACAGGCCCTAATGAAAAACTGTTTTTT.

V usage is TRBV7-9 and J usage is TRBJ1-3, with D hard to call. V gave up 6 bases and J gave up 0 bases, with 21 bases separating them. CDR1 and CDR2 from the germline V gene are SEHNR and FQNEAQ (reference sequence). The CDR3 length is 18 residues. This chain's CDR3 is CASRPYSMVGFSGNTIYF. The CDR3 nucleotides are TGTGCCAGCAGGCCCTACTCTATGGTTGGTTTCTCTGGAAACACCATATATTTT.

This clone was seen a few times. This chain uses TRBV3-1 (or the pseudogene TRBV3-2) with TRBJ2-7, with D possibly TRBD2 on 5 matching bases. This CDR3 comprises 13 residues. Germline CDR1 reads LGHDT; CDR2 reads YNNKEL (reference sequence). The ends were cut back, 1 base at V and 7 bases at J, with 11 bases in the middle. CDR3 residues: CASSQGEGREQYF. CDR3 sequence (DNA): TGTGCCAGCAGCCAAGGTGAAGGGAGAGAGCAGTACTTC.

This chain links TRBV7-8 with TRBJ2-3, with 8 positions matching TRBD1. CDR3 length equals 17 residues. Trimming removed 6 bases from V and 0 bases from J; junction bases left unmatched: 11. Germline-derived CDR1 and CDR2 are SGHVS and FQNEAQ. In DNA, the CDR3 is TGTGCCAGCAGAGATCGACAGGGGATCCCTAGCACAGATACGCAGTATTTT. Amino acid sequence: CASRDRQGIPSTDTQYF.

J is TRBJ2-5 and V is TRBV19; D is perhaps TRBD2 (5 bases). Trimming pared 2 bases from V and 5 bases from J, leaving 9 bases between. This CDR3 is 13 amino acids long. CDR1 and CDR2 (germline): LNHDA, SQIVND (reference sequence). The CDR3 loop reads CASSILAEETQYF. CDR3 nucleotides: TGTGCCAGTAGTATACTAGCCGAGGAGACCCAGTACTTC.

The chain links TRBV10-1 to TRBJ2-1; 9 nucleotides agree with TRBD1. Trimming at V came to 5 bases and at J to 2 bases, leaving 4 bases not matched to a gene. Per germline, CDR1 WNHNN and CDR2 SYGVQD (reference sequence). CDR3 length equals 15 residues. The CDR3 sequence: CASSLDRGTYNEQFF. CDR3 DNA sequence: TGCGCCAGCAGTCTTGACAGGGGGACCTACAATGAGCAGTTCTTC.

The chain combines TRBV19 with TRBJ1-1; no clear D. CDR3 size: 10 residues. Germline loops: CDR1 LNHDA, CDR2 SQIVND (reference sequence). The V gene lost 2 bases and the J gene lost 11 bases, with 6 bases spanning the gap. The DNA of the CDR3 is TGTGCCAGTAGTATAAACTGGGCTTTCTTT. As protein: CASSINWAFF.

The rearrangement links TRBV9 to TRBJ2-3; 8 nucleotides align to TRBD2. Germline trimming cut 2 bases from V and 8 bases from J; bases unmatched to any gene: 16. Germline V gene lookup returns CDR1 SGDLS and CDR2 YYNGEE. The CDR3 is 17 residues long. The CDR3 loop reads CASSVRAAGLVQGTQYF. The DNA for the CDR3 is TGTGCCAGCAGCGTGAGGGCGGCGGGACTAGTACAGGGTACGCAGTATTTT.

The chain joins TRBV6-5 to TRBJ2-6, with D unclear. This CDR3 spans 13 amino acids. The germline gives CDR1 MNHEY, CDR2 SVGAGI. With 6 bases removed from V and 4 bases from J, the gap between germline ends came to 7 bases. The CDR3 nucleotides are TGTGCCAGCAGAGAGTCCGGGGCCAACGTCCTGACTTTC. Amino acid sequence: CASRESGANVLTF.

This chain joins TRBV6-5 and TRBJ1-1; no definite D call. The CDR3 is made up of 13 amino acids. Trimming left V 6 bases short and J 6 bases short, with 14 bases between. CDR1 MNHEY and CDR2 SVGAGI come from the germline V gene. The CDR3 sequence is CASSTRHGSEAFF. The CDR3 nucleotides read TGTGCCAGCAGCACAAGACATGGGTCTGAAGCTTTCTTT.

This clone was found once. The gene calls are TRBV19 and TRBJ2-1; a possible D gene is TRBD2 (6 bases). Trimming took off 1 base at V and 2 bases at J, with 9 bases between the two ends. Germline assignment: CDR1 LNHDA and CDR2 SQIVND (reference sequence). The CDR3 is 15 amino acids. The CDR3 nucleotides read TGTGCCAGTAGTATAGTGGGAGGAACCTACAATGAGCAGTTCTTC. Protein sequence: CASSIVGGTYNEQFF.

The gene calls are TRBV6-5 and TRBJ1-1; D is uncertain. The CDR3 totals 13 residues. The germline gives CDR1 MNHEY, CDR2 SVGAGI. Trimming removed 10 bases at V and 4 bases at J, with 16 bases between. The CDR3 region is CATSGNLGTEAFF. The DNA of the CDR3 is TGTGCCACCTCCGGGAATTTGGGCACTGAAGCTTTCTTT.